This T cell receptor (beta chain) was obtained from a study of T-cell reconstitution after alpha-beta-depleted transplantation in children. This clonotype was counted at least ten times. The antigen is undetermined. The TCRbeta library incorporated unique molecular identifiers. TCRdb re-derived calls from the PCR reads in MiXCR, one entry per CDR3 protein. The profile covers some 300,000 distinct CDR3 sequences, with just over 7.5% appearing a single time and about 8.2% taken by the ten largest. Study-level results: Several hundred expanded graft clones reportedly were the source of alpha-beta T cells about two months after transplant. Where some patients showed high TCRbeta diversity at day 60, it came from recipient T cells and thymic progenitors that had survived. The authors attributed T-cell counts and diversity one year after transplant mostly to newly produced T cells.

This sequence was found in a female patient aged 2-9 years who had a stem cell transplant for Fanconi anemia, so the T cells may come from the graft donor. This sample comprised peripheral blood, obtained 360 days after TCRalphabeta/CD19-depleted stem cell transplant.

The CDR3 DNA reads TGTGCCAGCAGCTTAGGGACTAGTATCTCCTACGAGCAGTACTTC. It encodes CASSLGTSISYEQYF. The V and J genes are TRBV7-9 and TRBJ2-7; 7 positions match TRBD2. The CDR3 covers 15 residues. CDR1 is SEHNR, CDR2 FQNEAQ, per germline (reference sequence). The V and J ends lost 1 base and 0 bases, in that order; junction bases with no gene match: 3.